This T cell receptor beta chain is drawn from a study of blood T cell repertoires in COVID-19. Across the whole study: Whether acute or convalescent, the COVID-19 samples came from the United States, Italy and Spain. From T cells, B-cell-depleted T cells, or PBMCs came the material, which was cDNA or gDNA.

Only in-frame clones appear in the TCRdb table, and some are missing; sequencing was by immunoSEQ multiplex PCR. The sample includes under 50,000 clones, approximately 92% of them seen just once. Material: peripheral blood. This TCR was recovered from a human donor in a cohort sampled during active COVID-19.

This chain's CDR3 is CATSAGLQVTNEQFF. The CDR3 region has the DNA TGTGCCACCAGTGCCGGACTACAGGTCACTAATGAGCAGTTCTTC. V usage is TRBV24-1 and J usage is TRBJ2-1, with a possible D match to TRBD2 (6 bases). Germline-derived CDR1 and CDR2 are KGHDR and SFDVKD. Trimming shortened V by 5 bases and J by 7 bases, and 17 bases separated the two germline ends. The CDR3 has 15 residues.